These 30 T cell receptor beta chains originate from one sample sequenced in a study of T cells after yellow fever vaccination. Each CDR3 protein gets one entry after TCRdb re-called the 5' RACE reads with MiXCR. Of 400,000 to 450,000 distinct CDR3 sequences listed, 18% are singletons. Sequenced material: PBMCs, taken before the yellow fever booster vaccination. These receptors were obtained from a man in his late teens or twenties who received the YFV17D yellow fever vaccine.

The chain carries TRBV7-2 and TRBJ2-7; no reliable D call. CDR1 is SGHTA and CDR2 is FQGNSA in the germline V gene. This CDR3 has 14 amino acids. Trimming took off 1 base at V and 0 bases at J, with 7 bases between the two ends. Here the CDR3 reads CASSLVGHSYEQYV. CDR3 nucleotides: TGTGCCAGCAGCTTAGTCGGGCACTCCTACGAGCAGTACGTC.

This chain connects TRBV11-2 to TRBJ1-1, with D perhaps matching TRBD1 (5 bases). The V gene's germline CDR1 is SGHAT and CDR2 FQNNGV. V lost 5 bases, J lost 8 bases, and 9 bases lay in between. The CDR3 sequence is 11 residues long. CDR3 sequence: CASSGGAEAFF. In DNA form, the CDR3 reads TGTGCCAGCAGCGGGGGAGCAGAAGCTTTCTTT. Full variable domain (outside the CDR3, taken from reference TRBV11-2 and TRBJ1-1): EAGVAQSPRYKIIEKRQSVAFWCNPISGHATLYWYQQILGQGPKLLIQFQNNGVVDDSQLPKDRFSAERLKGVDSTLKIQPAKLEDSAVYLCASSGGAEAFFGQGTRLTVV.

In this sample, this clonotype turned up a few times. The CDR3 region is CATSDPGWQTQYF. The CDR3 DNA is TGTGCCACCAGTGACCCCGGCTGGCAGACGCAGTATTTT. The chain carries TRBV24-1 and TRBJ2-3, with D unresolved. This CDR3 is built from 13 residues. Trimming took off 4 bases at V and 9 bases at J, with 13 bases between the two ends. Germline V gives CDR1 KGHDR, CDR2 SFDVKD.

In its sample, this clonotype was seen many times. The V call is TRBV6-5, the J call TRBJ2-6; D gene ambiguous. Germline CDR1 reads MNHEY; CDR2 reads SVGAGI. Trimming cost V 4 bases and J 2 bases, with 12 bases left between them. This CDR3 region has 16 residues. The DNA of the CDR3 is TGTGCCAGCAGTTCGGGTAGGAGCACTGGGGCCAACGTCCTGACTTTC. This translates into CASSSGRSTGANVLTF.

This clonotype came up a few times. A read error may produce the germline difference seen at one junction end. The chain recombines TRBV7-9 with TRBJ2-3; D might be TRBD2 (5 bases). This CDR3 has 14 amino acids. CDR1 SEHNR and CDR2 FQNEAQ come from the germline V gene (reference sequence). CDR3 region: CASSSPGREDTHYF. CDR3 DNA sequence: TGTGCCAGCAGTTCCCCTGGTCGGGAAGATACGCATTATTTT.

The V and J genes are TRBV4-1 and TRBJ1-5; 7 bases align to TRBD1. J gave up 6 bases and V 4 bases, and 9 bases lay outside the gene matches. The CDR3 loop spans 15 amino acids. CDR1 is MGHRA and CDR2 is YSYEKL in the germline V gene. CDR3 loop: CASSPREGAVQPQHF. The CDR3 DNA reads TGCGCCAGCAGCCCAAGAGAGGGGGCGGTTCAGCCCCAGCATTTT.

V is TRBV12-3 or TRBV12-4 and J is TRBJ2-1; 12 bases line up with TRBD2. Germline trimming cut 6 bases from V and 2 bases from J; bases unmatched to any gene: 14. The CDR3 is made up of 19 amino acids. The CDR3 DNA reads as TGTGCCAGCAGCCCGGGTGGGGGGGGACTAGCGGGCCCCTACAATGAGCAGTTCTTC. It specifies CASSPGGGGLAGPYNEQFF.

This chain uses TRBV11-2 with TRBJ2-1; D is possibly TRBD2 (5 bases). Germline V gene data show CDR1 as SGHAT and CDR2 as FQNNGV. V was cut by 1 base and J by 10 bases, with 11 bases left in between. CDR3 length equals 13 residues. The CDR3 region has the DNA TGTGCCAGCAGCTTAGTCCCCCGAGGGGAGCAGTTCTTC. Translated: CASSLVPRGEQFF.

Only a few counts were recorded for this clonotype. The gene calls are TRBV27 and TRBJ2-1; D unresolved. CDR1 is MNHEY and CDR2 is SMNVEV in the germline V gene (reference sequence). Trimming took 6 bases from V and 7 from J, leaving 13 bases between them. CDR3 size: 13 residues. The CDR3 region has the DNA TGTGCCAGCAGCTCCGTCTTGGCGAATGAGCAGTTCTTC. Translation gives CASSSVLANEQFF.

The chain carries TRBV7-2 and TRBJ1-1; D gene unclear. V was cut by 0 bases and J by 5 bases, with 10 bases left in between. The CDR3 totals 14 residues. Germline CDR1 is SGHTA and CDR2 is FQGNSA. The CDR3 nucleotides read TGTGCCAGCAGCTTAGCGCGGGGTAGTACTGAAGCTTTCTTT. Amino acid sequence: CASSLARGSTEAFF.

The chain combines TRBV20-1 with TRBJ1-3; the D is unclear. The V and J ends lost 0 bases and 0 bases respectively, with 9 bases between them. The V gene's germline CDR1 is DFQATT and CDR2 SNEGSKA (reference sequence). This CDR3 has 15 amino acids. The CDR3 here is CSAREIRSSGNTIYF. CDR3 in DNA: TGCAGTGCTAGAGAAATCAGGAGCTCTGGAAACACCATATATTTT.

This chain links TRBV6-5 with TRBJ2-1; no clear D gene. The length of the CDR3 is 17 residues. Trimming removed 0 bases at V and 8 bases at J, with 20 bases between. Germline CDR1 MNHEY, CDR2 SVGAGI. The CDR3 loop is CASSYSGPTNSADEQFF. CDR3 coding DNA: TGTGCCAGCAGTTACTCAGGACCCACAAACTCCGCCGATGAGCAGTTCTTC.

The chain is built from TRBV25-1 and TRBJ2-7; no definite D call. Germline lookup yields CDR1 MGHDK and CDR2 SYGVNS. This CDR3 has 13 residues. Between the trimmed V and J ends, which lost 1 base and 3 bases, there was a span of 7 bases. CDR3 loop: CASSEWDDYEQYV. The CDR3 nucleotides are TGTGCCAGCAGTGAATGGGATGACTACGAGCAGTACGTC.

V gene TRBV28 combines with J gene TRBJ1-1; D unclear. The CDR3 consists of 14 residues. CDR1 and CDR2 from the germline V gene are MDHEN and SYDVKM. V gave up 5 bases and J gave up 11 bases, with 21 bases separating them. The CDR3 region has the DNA TGTGCCAGCAGTCCGACCTGGACCCTTGCCCAGGCTTTCTTT. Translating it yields CASSPTWTLAQAFF.

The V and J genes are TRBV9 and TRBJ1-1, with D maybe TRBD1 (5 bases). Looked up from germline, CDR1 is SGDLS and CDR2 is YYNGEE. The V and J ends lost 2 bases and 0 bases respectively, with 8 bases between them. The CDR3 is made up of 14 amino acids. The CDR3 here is CASSVDIVNTEAFF. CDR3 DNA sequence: TGTGCCAGCAGCGTGGACATCGTGAACACTGAAGCTTTCTTT.

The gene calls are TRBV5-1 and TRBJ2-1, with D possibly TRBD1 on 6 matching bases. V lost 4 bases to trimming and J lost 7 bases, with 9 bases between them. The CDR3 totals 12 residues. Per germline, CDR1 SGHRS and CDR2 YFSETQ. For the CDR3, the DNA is TGCGCCAGCAGCCGGACAGTAAATGAGCAGTTCTTC. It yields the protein CASSRTVNEQFF.

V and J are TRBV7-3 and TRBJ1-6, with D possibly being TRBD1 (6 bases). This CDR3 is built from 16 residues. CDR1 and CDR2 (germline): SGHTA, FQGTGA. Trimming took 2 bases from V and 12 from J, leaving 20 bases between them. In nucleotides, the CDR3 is TGTGCCAGCAGCTTAGTCGTACACCGGGACACTGAACCCCTCCACTTT. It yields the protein CASSLVVHRDTEPLHF. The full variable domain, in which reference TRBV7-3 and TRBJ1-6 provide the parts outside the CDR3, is GAGVSQTPSNKVTEKGKYVELRCDPISGHTALYWYRQSLGQGPEFLIYFQGTGAADDSGLPNDRFFAVRPEGSVSTLKIQRTERGDSAVYLCASSLVVHRDTEPLHFGNGTRLTVT.

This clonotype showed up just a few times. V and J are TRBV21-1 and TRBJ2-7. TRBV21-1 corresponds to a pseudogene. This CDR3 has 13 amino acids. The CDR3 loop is CASSKVGAYEQYV. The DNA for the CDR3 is TGTGCCAGCAGCAAAGTCGGAGCCTACGAGCAGTACGTC.

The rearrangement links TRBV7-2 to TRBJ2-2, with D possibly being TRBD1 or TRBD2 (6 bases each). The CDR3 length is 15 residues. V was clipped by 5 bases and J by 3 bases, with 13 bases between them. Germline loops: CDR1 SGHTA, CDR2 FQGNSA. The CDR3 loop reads CASSVVGGYTGELFF. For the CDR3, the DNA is TGTGCCAGCAGCGTTGTCGGGGGCTACACCGGGGAGCTGTTTTTT. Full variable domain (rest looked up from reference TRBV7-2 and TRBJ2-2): GAGVSQSPSNKVTEKGKDVELRCDPISGHTALYWYRQSLGQGLEFLIYFQGNSAPDKSGLPSDRFSAERTGGSVSTLTIQRTQQEDSAVYLCASSVVGGYTGELFFGEGSRLTVL.

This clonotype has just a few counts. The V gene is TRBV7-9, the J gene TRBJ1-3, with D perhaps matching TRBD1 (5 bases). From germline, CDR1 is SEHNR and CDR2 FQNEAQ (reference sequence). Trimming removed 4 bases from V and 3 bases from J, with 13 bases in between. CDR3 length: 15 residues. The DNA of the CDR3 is TGTGCCAGCAGCTCTTCCCGGGGGTATGGAAACACCATATATTTT. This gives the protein CASSSSRGYGNTIYF.

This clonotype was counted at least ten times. CDR3 region: CSAWGTGQSYEQYF. For the CDR3, the DNA is TGCAGTGCCTGGGGGACAGGGCAGTCCTACGAGCAGTACTTC. The rearrangement links TRBV20-1 to TRBJ2-7; 9 bases map to TRBD1. V trimming: 6 bases; J trimming: 1 base; junction bases outside the gene matches: 7. The CDR3 length is 14 residues. Germline V gene data show CDR1 as DFQATT and CDR2 as SNEGSKA (reference sequence).

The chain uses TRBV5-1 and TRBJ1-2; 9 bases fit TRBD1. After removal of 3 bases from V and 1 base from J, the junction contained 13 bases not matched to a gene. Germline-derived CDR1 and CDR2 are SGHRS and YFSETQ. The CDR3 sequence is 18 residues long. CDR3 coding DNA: TGCGCCAGCAGCTCGAAGGACAGGGGACCTGCTAGTAACTATGGCTACACCTTC. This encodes CASSSKDRGPASNYGYTF.

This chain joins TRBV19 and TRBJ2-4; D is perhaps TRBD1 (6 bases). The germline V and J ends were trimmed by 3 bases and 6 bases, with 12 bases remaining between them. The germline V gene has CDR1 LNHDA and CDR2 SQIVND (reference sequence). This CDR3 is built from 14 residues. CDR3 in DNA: TGTGCCAGTAGTATGAGAACAGGGATAAACATTCAGTACTTC. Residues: CASSMRTGINIQYF. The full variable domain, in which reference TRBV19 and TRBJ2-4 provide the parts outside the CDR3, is DGGITQSPKYLFRKEGQNVTLSCEQNLNHDAMYWYRQDPGQGLRLIYYSQIVNDFQKGDIAEGYSVSREKKESFPLTVTSAQKNPTAFYLCASSMRTGINIQYFGAGTRLSVL.

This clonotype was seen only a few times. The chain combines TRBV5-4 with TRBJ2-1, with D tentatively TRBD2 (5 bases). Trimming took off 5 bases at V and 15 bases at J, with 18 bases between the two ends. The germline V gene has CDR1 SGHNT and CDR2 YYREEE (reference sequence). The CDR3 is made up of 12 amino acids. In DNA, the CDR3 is TGTGCCAGCAGTTTACCCGGGAAGGCGGGGTTCTTC. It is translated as CASSLPGKAGFF.

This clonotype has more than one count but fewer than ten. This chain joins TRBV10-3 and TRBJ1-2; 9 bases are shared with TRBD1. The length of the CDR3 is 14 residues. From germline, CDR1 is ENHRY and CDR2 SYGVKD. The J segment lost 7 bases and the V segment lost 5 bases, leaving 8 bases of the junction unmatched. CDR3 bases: TGTGCCATCAGTCGGGACAGGGCGGAGGCTGGCTACACCTTC. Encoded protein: CAISRDRAEAGYTF.

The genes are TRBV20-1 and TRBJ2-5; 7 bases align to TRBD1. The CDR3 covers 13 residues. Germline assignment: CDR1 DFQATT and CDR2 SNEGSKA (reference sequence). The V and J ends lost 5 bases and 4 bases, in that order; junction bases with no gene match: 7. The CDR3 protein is CSAYDNRGETQYF. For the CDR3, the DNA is TGCAGTGCTTATGATAACAGGGGAGAGACCCAGTACTTC.

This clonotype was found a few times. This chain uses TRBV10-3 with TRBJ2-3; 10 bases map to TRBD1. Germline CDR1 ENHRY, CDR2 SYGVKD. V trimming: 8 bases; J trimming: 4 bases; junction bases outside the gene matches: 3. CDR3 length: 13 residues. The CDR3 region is CAIGGQGSDTQYF. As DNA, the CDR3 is TGTGCCATCGGGGGACAGGGGTCAGATACGCAGTATTTT.

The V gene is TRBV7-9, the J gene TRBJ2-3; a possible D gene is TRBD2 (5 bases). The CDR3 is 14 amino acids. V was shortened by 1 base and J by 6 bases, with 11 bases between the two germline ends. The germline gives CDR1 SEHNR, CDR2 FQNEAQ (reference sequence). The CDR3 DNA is TGTGCCAGCAGCTTAGGCGGACTGCCGGATACGCAGTATTTT. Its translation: CASSLGGLPDTQYF.

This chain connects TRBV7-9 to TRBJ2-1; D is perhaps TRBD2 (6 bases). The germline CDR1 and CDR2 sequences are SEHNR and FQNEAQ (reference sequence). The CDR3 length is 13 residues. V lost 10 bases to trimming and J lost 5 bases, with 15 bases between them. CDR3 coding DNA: TGTGCCACGGGGACTCCGCAAAACAATGAGCAGTTCTTC. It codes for CATGTPQNNEQFF.

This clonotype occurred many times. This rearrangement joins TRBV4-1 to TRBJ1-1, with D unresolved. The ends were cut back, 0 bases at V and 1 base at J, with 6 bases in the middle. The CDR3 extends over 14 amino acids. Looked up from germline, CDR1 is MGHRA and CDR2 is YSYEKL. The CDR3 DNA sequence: TGCGCCAGCAGCCAAGACCCCGGGAACACTGAAGCTTTCTTT. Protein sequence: CASSQDPGNTEAFF.